One sample yielded the 20 T cell receptor beta chains listed below, sequenced in a study of T cell repertoires in cytomegalovirus infection. These receptors have no known antigen. TCRdb recomputed calls from the reads with MiXCR, one row per CDR3 protein. The top ten clones hold less than 20% of a sample with roughly 46,000 distinct CDR3 sequences, roughly 20% of them seen once. Sequencing was carried out using PBMCs, sequenced either directly or after in vitro stimulation (not recorded which). The origin of the receptors is a human donor in good health (CMV status not recorded). Some clones in this sample may be carry-over from other donors' samples.

This clonotype was found many times. The J gene is TRBJ1-5, the V gene TRBV5-6; D gene ambiguous. The CDR3 has 16 amino acids. Trimming shortened V by 1 base and J by 2 bases, and 13 bases separated the two germline ends. CDR1 is SGHDT, CDR2 YYEEEE, per germline. This CDR3 reads CASSLRVRGGNQPQHF. CDR3 sequence (DNA): TGTGCCAGCAGCTTGCGTGTGCGAGGAGGCAATCAGCCCCAGCATTTT.

This clonotype has just a few counts. The rearrangement uses TRBV27 and TRBJ2-3; no definite D call. Trimming stripped 6 bases from V and 0 bases from J, with 16 bases between. Germline V gene sequence: CDR1 MNHEY, CDR2 SMNVEV (reference sequence). This CDR3 is built from 16 residues. CDR3 bases: TGTGCCAGCAGGCCTGGACCGGCGACTAGCACAGATACGCAGTATTTT. This gives the protein CASRPGPATSTDTQYF.

CDR3 sequence (DNA): TGTGCCAGCAGCTTAGCGGGAGGGGGCGGGACCCAGTACTTC. It codes for CASSLAGGGGTQYF. The chain joins TRBV7-2 to TRBJ2-5; the D gene could be TRBD1 or TRBD2 (7 bases each). This CDR3 is 14 amino acids long. Germline V gene lookup returns CDR1 SGHTA and CDR2 FQGNSA. The V gene lost 0 bases and the J gene lost 7 bases, with 12 bases spanning the gap.

This chain joins TRBV29-1 and TRBJ2-1; the match to TRBD2 covers 13 bases. Germline V gene sequence: CDR1 SQVTM, CDR2 ANQGSEA. The CDR3 loop spans 16 amino acids. Unmatched junction bases numbered 9, after V lost 5 bases and J lost 5 bases. CDR3: CSVHLLAGGRNNEQFF. The CDR3 region has the DNA TGCAGCGTTCATCTACTAGCGGGGGGGCGGAACAATGAGCAGTTCTTC.

In this sample, this clonotype turned up a few times. V is TRBV15 and J is TRBJ2-1, with D possibly being TRBD2 (6 bases). V was shortened by 1 base and J by 5 bases, with 9 bases between the two germline ends. The CDR3 spans 14 residues. The germline V gene encodes CDR1 LNHNV and CDR2 YYDKDF (reference sequence). The CDR3 DNA sequence: TGTGCCACCAGCAGAGCGGGAGTGGACAATGAGCAGTTCTTC. The encoded protein is CATSRAGVDNEQFF.

This clonotype occurred many times. V usage is TRBV10-3 and J usage is TRBJ2-3, with 8 bases identical to TRBD2. V gave up 6 bases and J gave up 1 base; unmatched junction bases: 6. CDR1 is ENHRY, CDR2 SYGVKD, per germline. The CDR3 is made up of 15 amino acids. The CDR3 here is CAISTQTSGTDTQYF. CDR3 bases: TGTGCCATCAGCACTCAGACTAGCGGCACAGATACGCAGTATTTT.

This clonotype has just a few counts. The chain combines TRBV6-6 with TRBJ2-1; 8 bases agree with TRBD2. Germline trimming cut 1 base from V and 6 bases from J; bases unmatched to any gene: 8. The CDR3 runs 16 residues. The germline CDR1 and CDR2 sequences are MNHNY and SVGAGI (reference sequence). CDR3 sequence reads: CASSYYLSGGLNEQFF. The CDR3, as DNA: TGTGCCAGCAGTTACTACCTAAGCGGGGGCCTCAATGAGCAGTTCTTC.

The genes are TRBV7-2 and TRBJ2-5; D is unclear. This CDR3 spans 13 amino acids. CDR1 is SGHTA and CDR2 is FQGNSA in the germline V gene. Trimming removed 1 base from V and 4 bases from J, with 7 bases in between. The CDR3 reads CASSLVDRETQYF. DNA of the CDR3: TGTGCCAGCAGCTTAGTAGATAGAGAGACCCAGTACTTC.

This clonotype was picked up many times. The chain uses TRBV18 and TRBJ1-1; D is unclear. The CDR3 loop spans 14 amino acids. The germline CDR1 and CDR2 sequences are KGHSH and LQKENI. Trimming shortened V by 3 bases and J by 4 bases, and 12 bases separated the two germline ends. This CDR3 is CASSPPGLGTEAFF. The CDR3 DNA is TGTGCCAGCTCACCCCCAGGCTTGGGCACTGAAGCTTTCTTT.

The chain has TRBV4-2 and TRBJ1-6, with D possibly TRBD1 on 6 matching bases. This CDR3 is built from 16 residues. Per the germline V gene, CDR1 is LGHNA and CDR2 is YNFKEQ. Trimming took 1 base from V and 8 from J, leaving 15 bases between them. CDR3 loop: CASSQGQGRYDSPLHF. CDR3 nucleotide sequence: TGTGCCAGCAGCCAAGGGCAGGGGAGATATGATTCACCCCTCCACTTT.

This rearrangement joins TRBV5-5 to TRBJ2-5, with a tentative D call TRBD2 (6 bases). Trimming shortened V by 6 bases and J by 0 bases, and 12 bases separated the two germline ends. Germline V gene sequence: CDR1 SGHKS, CDR2 YYEKEE (reference sequence). This CDR3 has 14 residues. The CDR3 here is CASNPGGNQETQYF. DNA of the CDR3: TGTGCCAGCAACCCAGGAGGGAACCAAGAGACCCAGTACTTC. The full variable domain, in which reference TRBV5-5 and TRBJ2-5 provide the parts outside the CDR3, is DAGVTQSPTHLIKTRGQQVTLRCSPISGHKSVSWYQQVLGQGPQFIFQYYEKEERGRGNFPDRFSARQFPNYSSELNVNALLLGDSALYLCASNPGGNQETQYFGPGTRLLVL.

By sample share, this clonotype is hyperexpanded. This sequence joins TRBV7-2 and TRBJ2-3; D may correspond to TRBD1 or TRBD2 (6 bases each). This CDR3 is 15 amino acids long. V lost 6 bases and J 1 base, leaving 14 bases between the germline ends. Germline CDR1 SGHTA, CDR2 FQGNSA. The CDR3 loop reads CASSQGGLGTDTQYF. CDR3 sequence (DNA): TGTGCCAGCAGTCAAGGGGGGCTAGGCACAGATACGCAGTATTTT.

This clonotype turned up a few times. This chain joins TRBV7-6 and TRBJ2-1; D ambiguous. Germline CDR1 is SGHVS and CDR2 is FNYEAQ. The CDR3 extends over 13 amino acids. V lost 2 bases and J lost 13, with 15 bases in between. The CDR3 region has the DNA TGTGCCAGCAGCTTACGGGTTCGGCATCTCCAGTTCTTC. Translating it yields CASSLRVRHLQFF. Variable domain in full (rest from reference TRBV7-6 and TRBJ2-1): GAGVSQSPRYKVTKRGQDVALRCDPISGHVSLYWYRQALGQGPEFLTYFNYEAQQDKSGLPNDRFSAERPEGSISTLTIQRTEQRDSAMYRCASSLRVRHLQFFGPGTRLTVL.

V is TRBV7-9 and J is TRBJ1-2; D ambiguous. Trimming took off 1 base at V and 4 bases at J, with 13 bases between the two ends. Germline V lookup: CDR1 SEHNR, CDR2 FQNEAQ (reference sequence). The CDR3 length is 15 residues. The CDR3 reads CASSLGSREGYGYTF. CDR3 bases: TGTGCCAGCAGCTTAGGATCCCGGGAGGGCTATGGCTACACCTTC. Using reference TRBV7-9 and TRBJ1-2 for the parts outside the CDR3, the full variable domain is DTGVSQNPRHKITKRGQNVTFRCDPISEHNRLYWYRQTLGQGPEFLTYFQNEAQLEKSRLLSDRFSAERPKGSFSTLEIQRTEQGDSAMYLCASSLGSREGYGYTFGSGTRLTVV.

This clonotype was observed a few times. J is TRBJ1-5 and V is TRBV12-3 or TRBV12-4; D gene ambiguous. The CDR3 covers 13 residues. Trimming took 3 bases from V and 7 from J, leaving 10 bases between them. The DNA of the CDR3 is TGTGCCAGCAGTTTTGACGGCCAACAGCCCCAGCATTTT. This codes for CASSFDGQQPQHF.

This chain links TRBV6-1 with TRBJ1-3; the D gene is possibly TRBD1 (5 bases). In germline, CDR1 is MNHNS, CDR2 SASEGT. The CDR3 contains 12 residues. The V end lost 5 bases, the J end lost 9 bases, and 11 bases lay between the germline ends. CDR3 DNA sequence: TGTGCCAGCAGTCGCTTTAGGGGCACCATATATTTT. Protein product: CASSRFRGTIYF.

The table lists this clonotype with a few counts. The gene calls are TRBV15 and TRBJ2-2, with 7 bases fitting TRBD2. The germline gives CDR1 LNHNV, CDR2 YYDKDF (reference sequence). The junction had 8 bases not matched to a gene; V was cut back by 0 bases and J by 4 bases. This CDR3 has 17 residues. The CDR3 sequence is CATSRDMPSGATGELFF. As DNA, the CDR3 is TGTGCCACCAGCAGAGATATGCCTAGCGGCGCCACCGGGGAGCTGTTTTTT.

This clonotype was observed at least ten times. V gene TRBV7-8 combines with J gene TRBJ2-5; no clear D gene. V dropped 5 bases and J dropped 8 bases, with 12 bases sitting between them. Germline CDR1 and CDR2: SGHVS and FQNEAQ. This CDR3 has 12 amino acids. The CDR3 loop reads CASSHLLYTQYF. The CDR3 DNA follows: TGTGCCAGCAGCCACCTCCTTTACACCCAGTACTTC.

The chain carries TRBV3-1 and TRBJ2-1; tentatively, D is TRBD1 or TRBD2 (6 bases each). The ends were cut back, 5 bases at V and 5 bases at J, with 13 bases in the middle. Per the germline V gene, CDR1 is LGHDT and CDR2 is YNNKEL (reference sequence). This CDR3 has 14 amino acids. Here the CDR3 DNA reads TGTGCCAGCAGCGACCCGGAGGGGGACAATGAGCAGTTCTTC. This translates into CASSDPEGDNEQFF.

The chain recombines TRBV7-6 with TRBJ2-1, with TRBD2 identical over 14 bases. Germline V gene data show CDR1 as SGHVS and CDR2 as FNYEAQ. V shed 5 bases and J 4 bases; nucleotides not matched to a gene: 4. The CDR3 has 16 residues. The CDR3 here is CASSPGTSGSYNEQFF. The CDR3 nucleotides are TGTGCCAGCAGCCCGGGGACTAGCGGGAGTTACAATGAGCAGTTCTTC.